Below are 31 T cell receptor beta chains sequenced from a single sample in a study of T cells after posttransplantation cyclophosphamide. Profiling relied on immunoSEQ multiplex PCR, and the TCRdb table lists in-frame clones only, not all of them. The table records approximately 40,000 clones without singletons, the ten largest covering around 2.1%. Specimen: PBMCs. Receptors originate from a man between 35 and 55 years old in good health, CMV-negative, and a related stem cell transplant donor.

This clone was detected many times. The rearrangement joins TRBV5-1 to TRBJ2-5; D is possibly TRBD1 (6 bases). The CDR3 length is 15 residues. Trimming pared 0 bases from V and 1 base from J, leaving 10 bases between. Germline loops: CDR1 SGHRS, CDR2 YFSETQ. CDR3 protein: CASSLGQALQETQYF. CDR3 bases: TGCGCCAGCAGCTTGGGACAGGCCCTCCAAGAGACCCAGTACTTC.

At least ten counts were recorded for this clone. The gene calls are TRBV2 and TRBJ2-5, with D possibly matching TRBD2 (6 bases). V gave up 3 bases and J gave up 3 bases, with 14 bases separating them. The CDR3 runs to 15 residues. Germline V CDR1 and CDR2: SNHLY, FYNNEI. The CDR3 coding sequence is TGTGCCAGCAGTGAGGCCTTTAGCGGAGAAGAGACCCAGTACTTC. Protein product: CASSEAFSGEETQYF. The full variable domain, completed using reference TRBV2 and TRBJ2-5, is EPEVTQTPSHQVTQMGQEVILRCVPISNHLYFYWYRQILGQKVEFLVSFYNNEISEKSEIFDDQFSVERPDGSNFTLKIRSTKLEDSAMYFCASSEAFSGEETQYFGPGTRLLVL.

This clone was seen a few times. J is TRBJ1-2 and V is TRBV7-2, with D perhaps matching TRBD1 (5 bases). V lost 6 bases to trimming and J lost 3 bases, with 11 bases between them. CDR3 length: 13 amino acids. CDR1 is SGHTA, CDR2 FQGNSA, per germline. This chain's CDR3 is CASSGAGYYGYTF. The CDR3 DNA sequence: TGTGCCAGCAGTGGGGCAGGGTACTATGGCTACACCTTC.

A few counts support this clone. J is TRBJ2-2 and V is TRBV9, with 9 bases aligning to TRBD1. The CDR3 is 15 amino acids. Germline V gene sequence: CDR1 SGDLS, CDR2 YYNGEE. The junction had 6 bases not matched to a gene; V was cut back by 3 bases and J by 6 bases. The CDR3 sequence: CASSARTGEPGELFF. For the CDR3, the DNA is TGTGCCAGCAGCGCCCGGACAGGGGAACCCGGGGAGCTGTTTTTT.

This clone was seen ten or more times. The genes are TRBV28 and TRBJ2-2; 7 bases fit TRBD1. CDR3 length: 16 residues. V gave up 5 bases and J gave up 3 bases; unmatched junction bases: 9. Germline loops: CDR1 MDHEN, CDR2 SYDVKM. CDR3: CASSNPGQIYTGELFF. The CDR3 bases are TGTGCCAGCAGTAACCCGGGACAGATTTACACCGGGGAGCTGTTTTTT.

This clone has ten or more counts. The V call is TRBV5-4, the J call TRBJ2-1, with 10 bases lining up with TRBD2. The V gene end was trimmed by 4 bases and the J gene end by 7 bases; junction bases not matched to a gene: 5. This CDR3 region has 14 residues. Germline lookup yields CDR1 SGHNT and CDR2 YYREEE (reference sequence). CDR3 protein: CASSVGTSDNEQFF. CDR3 bases: TGTGCCAGCAGCGTAGGGACTAGCGATAATGAGCAGTTCTTC.

The chain has TRBV7-2 and TRBJ2-1, with 16 nucleotides matching TRBD2. The CDR3 is 15 amino acids. The V gene's germline CDR1 is SGHTA and CDR2 FQGNSA. After removal of 7 bases from V and 7 bases from J, the junction contained 4 bases not matched to a gene. CDR3 bases: TGTGCCAGCAATCCGGGACTAGCGGGGGGGAATGAGCAGTTCTTC. Residues: CASNPGLAGGNEQFF.

This clone was recorded at least ten times. The chain combines TRBV7-3 with TRBJ2-5; D is uncertain. Deletions cut 0 bases from V and 4 bases from J, with 6 bases between. CDR3 size: 13 residues. CDR1 and CDR2 (germline): SGHTA, FQGTGA. CDR3 in amino acids: CASSLTLRETQYF. CDR3 in DNA: TGTGCCAGCAGCTTAACTCTGCGAGAGACCCAGTACTTC. Full variable domain (outside the CDR3, taken from reference TRBV7-3 and TRBJ2-5): GAGVSQTPSNKVTEKGKYVELRCDPISGHTALYWYRQSLGQGPEFLIYFQGTGAADDSGLPNDRFFAVRPEGSVSTLKIQRTERGDSAVYLCASSLTLRETQYFGPGTRLLVL.

This clone was recorded many times. This chain uses TRBV5-1 with TRBJ1-1; the D is unclear. CDR3 length: 14 amino acids. Germline CDR1 is SGHRS and CDR2 is YFSETQ. Deletions cut 0 bases from V and 3 bases from J, with 9 bases between. The CDR3, as DNA: TGCGCCAGCAGCTTGGGGAGGACGGACACTGAAGCTTTCTTT. This gives the protein CASSLGRTDTEAFF.

This clone was seen many times. The chain has TRBV11-2 and TRBJ2-1; D might be TRBD1 (6 bases). From germline, CDR1 is SGHAT and CDR2 FQNNGV. V was shortened by 4 bases and J by 7 bases, with 20 bases between the two germline ends. CDR3 length: 16 residues. The CDR3 DNA sequence: TGTGCCAGCAGCTCCCTTAAGGGGGACCGGCGAAATGAGCAGTTCTTC. Amino acids: CASSSLKGDRRNEQFF.

This clone was seen at least ten times. The chain has TRBV11-1 and TRBJ2-1; TRBD2 matches 8 bases. Germline V gives CDR1 SGHAT, CDR2 FQDESV (reference sequence). The CDR3 loop spans 16 amino acids. Trimming cost V 5 bases and J 4 bases; bases outside gene matches: 10. The CDR3 loop is CASSHRGGLAYNEQFF. DNA of the CDR3: TGTGCCAGCAGCCATCGGGGGGGGCTGGCGTACAATGAGCAGTTCTTC.

This clone was picked up many times. The genes are TRBV5-6 and TRBJ1-5, with 7 bases identical to TRBD1. Germline V gene lookup returns CDR1 SGHDT and CDR2 YYEEEE. The V segment lost 3 bases and the J segment 0 bases; nucleotides outside the gene matches: 3. The CDR3 has 15 amino acids. The CDR3 spells CASSSRDSSNQPQHF. The CDR3 DNA reads TGTGCCAGCAGCTCCCGGGACAGTAGCAATCAGCCCCAGCATTTT.

This clone was seen only a few times. This chain links TRBV12-5 with TRBJ2-2, with D perhaps TRBD1 (6 bases). V lost 0 bases and J lost 0, with 11 bases in between. The CDR3 runs to 17 residues. Germline V lookup: CDR1 LGHNT, CDR2 FRNRAP. The CDR3 region is CASGLVVGQSNTGELFF. CDR3 sequence (DNA): TGTGCTAGTGGTTTGGTAGTCGGACAGTCGAACACCGGGGAGCTGTTTTTT.

This clone was seen only a few times. This chain's CDR3 is CASSVEIGGSGELFF. The DNA for the CDR3 is TGTGCCAGCAGCGTAGAGATTGGGGGGTCCGGGGAGCTGTTTTTT. The chain carries TRBV9 and TRBJ2-2; D is perhaps TRBD2 (6 bases). CDR3 length equals 15 residues. Per the germline V gene, CDR1 is SGDLS and CDR2 is YYNGEE. Trimming shortened V by 0 bases and J by 6 bases, and 12 bases separated the two germline ends.

This clone was found many times. The chain combines TRBV19 with TRBJ1-3, with D possibly being TRBD1 (6 bases). Trimming took 0 bases from V and 0 from J, leaving 15 bases between them. CDR1 is LNHDA, CDR2 SQIVND, per germline (reference sequence). CDR3 length: 18 residues. For the CDR3, the DNA is TGTGCCAGTAGTATAGACTGGGGGACACTAAGCTCTGGAAACACCATATATTTT. Translation gives CASSIDWGTLSSGNTIYF.

This clone was counted many times. The V gene is TRBV6-5, the J gene TRBJ2-1; no clear D. Germline assignment: CDR1 MNHEY and CDR2 SVGAGI. This CDR3 contains 13 residues. Trimming removed 2 bases from V and 9 bases from J, with 11 bases in between. This CDR3 is CASSYSSESEQFF. CDR3 nucleotide sequence: TGTGCCAGCAGTTACAGTTCCGAGAGTGAGCAGTTCTTC.

The sample holds many counts of this clone. This chain connects TRBV27 to TRBJ2-2, with D tentatively TRBD2 (6 bases). Trimming cost V 3 bases and J 7 bases, with 30 bases left between them. Germline V lookup: CDR1 MNHEY, CDR2 SMNVEV (reference sequence). The CDR3 sequence is 20 residues long. CDR3 residues: CASSLRSRRDSRAGIGELFF. CDR3 nucleotide sequence: TGTGCCAGCAGTTTGCGCTCAAGAAGGGACTCCCGAGCGGGTATCGGGGAGCTGTTTTTT.

This clone was counted ten times or more. V usage is TRBV18 and J usage is TRBJ1-3, with 9 bases aligning to TRBD1. The CDR3 sequence is 20 residues long. The trim removed 1 base at V and 6 bases at J, leaving 19 bases unmatched. Germline loops: CDR1 KGHSH, CDR2 LQKENI. CDR3 loop: CASSPRVSPFTGGEANTIYF. DNA of the CDR3: TGTGCCAGCTCACCACGCGTCTCCCCCTTTACAGGGGGCGAGGCAAACACCATATATTTT.

This clone was recorded a few times. The V and J genes are TRBV11-2 and TRBJ2-3; a possible D gene is TRBD2 (6 bases). Trimming took off 4 bases at V and 3 bases at J, with 14 bases between the two ends. This CDR3 has 15 amino acids. Germline V gives CDR1 SGHAT, CDR2 FQNNGV. The CDR3 DNA reads as TGTGCCAGCAGCTCACGTGGGGCGGGGACAGATACGCAGTATTTT. Translating gives CASSSRGAGTDTQYF.

The genes are TRBV5-1 and TRBJ2-7, with a weak D call TRBD1 (6 bases). The CDR3 covers 14 residues. CDR1 is SGHRS, CDR2 YFSETQ, per germline. V was shortened by 3 bases and J by 2 bases, with 12 bases between the two germline ends. The CDR3 bases are TGCGCCAGCAGCTCTACGGGACAAGCCTACGAGCAGTACTTC. Protein: CASSSTGQAYEQYF.

This clone appeared many times. The rearrangement joins TRBV6-6 to TRBJ2-1, with TRBD2 matching 10 bases. CDR3 size: 16 residues. Germline trimming cut 4 bases from V and 6 bases from J; bases unmatched to any gene: 9. Looked up from germline, CDR1 is MNHNY and CDR2 is SVGAGI (reference sequence). CDR3 sequence reads: CASSSLSGRASNEQFF. In DNA form, the CDR3 reads TGTGCCAGCAGTTCCCTCAGCGGGAGGGCTTCCAATGAGCAGTTCTTC.

There are many counts of this clone. The CDR3 sequence is CASSLGTVDTQYF. CDR3 in DNA: TGTGCCAGCAGCCTAGGGACAGTAGATACGCAGTATTTT. The gene calls are TRBV11-3 and TRBJ2-3, with TRBD1 identical over 7 bases. V shed 5 bases, J shed 5 bases, and the junction held 4 bases outside the gene matches. The germline gives CDR1 SGHNT, CDR2 YENEEA. The CDR3 has 13 residues. The complete variable domain, with remaining parts taken from reference TRBV11-3 and TRBJ2-3, reads EAGVVQSPRYKIIEKKQPVAFWCNPISGHNTLYWYLQNLGQGPELLIRYENEEAVDDSQLPKDRFSAERLKGVDSTLKIQPAELGDSAVYLCASSLGTVDTQYFGPGTRLTVL.

The sample holds many counts of this clone. CDR3 nucleotide sequence: TGTGCCAGTTCTCCATCTAACAGGGTTATGAACACTGAAGCTTTCTTT. Translation gives CASSPSNRVMNTEAFF. The chain carries TRBV19 and TRBJ1-1; weak D call: TRBD1 (6 bases). CDR1 is LNHDA and CDR2 is SQIVND in the germline V gene (reference sequence). V was clipped by 8 bases and J by 0 bases, with 19 bases between them. This CDR3 comprises 16 residues. Full variable domain (remainder filled in from reference TRBV19 and TRBJ1-1): DGGITQSPKYLFRKEGQNVTLSCEQNLNHDAMYWYRQDPGQGLRLIYYSQIVNDFQKGDIAEGYSVSREKKESFPLTVTSAQKNPTAFYLCASSPSNRVMNTEAFFGQGTRLTVV.

This clone was seen at least ten times. J is TRBJ2-3 and V is TRBV19, with 9 bases aligning to TRBD1. CDR1 is LNHDA, CDR2 SQIVND, per germline (reference sequence). The CDR3 has 14 residues. The ends lost 9 bases at V and 1 base at J; junction bases unmatched: 5. The CDR3 DNA is TGTGCCAGCCGGGACAGGGTGGGCACAGATACGCAGTATTTT. Translated: CASRDRVGTDTQYF.

In this sample, this clone turned up many times. The rearrangement joins TRBV5-1 to TRBJ2-2, with D unresolved. Trimming cost V 3 bases and J 7 bases, with 13 bases left between them. This CDR3 comprises 14 residues. Germline loops: CDR1 SGHRS, CDR2 YFSETQ. CDR3 sequence reads: CASSSVVGGGELFF. The CDR3 DNA sequence: TGCGCCAGCAGCTCCGTAGTAGGCGGCGGGGAGCTGTTTTTT.

This clone was counted ten times or more. The chain recombines TRBV12-5 with TRBJ2-3, with TRBD2 matching over 14 bases. CDR1 and CDR2 from the germline V gene are LGHNT and FRNRAP. The CDR3 sequence is 15 residues long. The trim removed 5 bases at V and 8 bases at J, leaving 6 bases unmatched. The CDR3 DNA reads TGTGCTAGTGGTCAACCGGGACTAGCGGGAGCTACGCAGTATTTT. Amino acid sequence: CASGQPGLAGATQYF.

This clone was recorded many times. The chain is built from TRBV11-2 and TRBJ2-5; no definite D call. CDR1 and CDR2 from the germline V gene are SGHAT and FQNNGV. The CDR3 is 13 amino acids. Trimming left V 2 bases short and J 2 bases short, with 6 bases between. The CDR3: CASSLIGQETQYF. The CDR3 DNA follows: TGTGCCAGCAGCTTAATCGGGCAAGAGACCCAGTACTTC.

This sequence joins TRBV9 and TRBJ2-1; 8 bases agree with TRBD2. V dropped 0 bases and J dropped 5; count of bases not matched to a gene: 7. CDR3 size: 16 residues. CDR1 SGDLS and CDR2 YYNGEE come from the germline V gene. CDR3: CASSVEGTRVHNEQFF. The CDR3 bases are TGTGCCAGCAGCGTAGAAGGGACTAGGGTTCACAATGAGCAGTTCTTC. The full variable domain, rest sourced from reference TRBV9 and TRBJ2-1, is DSGVTQTPKHLITATGQRVTLRCSPRSGDLSVYWYQQSLDQGLQFLIQYYNGEERAKGNILERFSAQQFPDLHSELNLSSLELGDSALYFCASSVEGTRVHNEQFFGPGTRLTVL.

Many counts were recorded for this clone. This chain uses TRBV19 with TRBJ1-4, with D maybe TRBD1 (5 bases). V lost 6 bases to trimming and J lost 8 bases, with 22 bases between them. Looked up from germline, CDR1 is LNHDA and CDR2 is SQIVND (reference sequence). The CDR3 sequence is 16 residues long. The DNA of the CDR3 is TGTGCCAGTAGCCGGGCGGGGCAACCCTTAGGAGAAAAACTGTTTTTT. This translates into CASSRAGQPLGEKLFF.

V usage is TRBV2 and J usage is TRBJ2-5, with 7 positions matching TRBD1. CDR3 length equals 14 residues. V was clipped by 7 bases and J by 5 bases; unmatched bases: 10. Germline V gene lookup returns CDR1 SNHLY and CDR2 FYNNEI. CDR3 bases: TGTGCCAGCATGGGGACAGAGGTTTCGGAGACCCAGTACTTC. The encoded protein is CASMGTEVSETQYF. The full variable domain, with the rest looked up from reference TRBV2 and TRBJ2-5, is EPEVTQTPSHQVTQMGQEVILRCVPISNHLYFYWYRQILGQKVEFLVSFYNNEISEKSEIFDDQFSVERPDGSNFTLKIRSTKLEDSAMYFCASMGTEVSETQYFGPGTRLLVL.

This clone occurred many times. The chain recombines TRBV6-5 with TRBJ1-2; TRBD1 matches 7 bases. The CDR3 contains 13 residues. The ends lost 6 bases at V and 6 bases at J; junction bases unmatched: 7. Germline CDR1 reads MNHEY; CDR2 reads SVGAGI. CDR3 in DNA: TGTGCCAGCAGACAACAGGGGAGTGATGGCTACACCTTC. Protein: CASRQQGSDGYTF.